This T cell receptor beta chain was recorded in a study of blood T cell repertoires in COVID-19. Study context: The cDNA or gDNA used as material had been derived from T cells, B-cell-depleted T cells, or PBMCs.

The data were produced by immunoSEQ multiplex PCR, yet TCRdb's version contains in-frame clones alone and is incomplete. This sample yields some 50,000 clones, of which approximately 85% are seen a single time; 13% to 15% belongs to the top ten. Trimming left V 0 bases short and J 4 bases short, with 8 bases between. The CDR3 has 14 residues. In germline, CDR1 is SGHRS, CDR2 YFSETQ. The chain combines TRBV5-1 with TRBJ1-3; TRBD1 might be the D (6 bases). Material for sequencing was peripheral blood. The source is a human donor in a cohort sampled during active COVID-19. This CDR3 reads CASSLEGGGNTIYF. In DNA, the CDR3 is TGCGCCAGCAGCTTGGAAGGGGGAGGAAACACCATATATTTT.